The rows below give T cell receptor beta chains drawn from one sample of a study of identifying expanded T cells in peripheral blood. The repertoire was sequenced with immunoSEQ multiplex PCR; TCRdb's copy has only in-frame clones and lacks some. This table holds approximately 63,000 clones, about 89% found once. The sequenced sample was blood. These TCRs come from a person aged 18 to 75 in good health. CDR3s include the opening cysteine and the closing phenylalanine or tryptophan. Size is omitted from some rows. Given values are once, few, many or a class for expanded clones.

TRBJ2-3 | TRBV2 | once | CASSESGRTDTQYF
TRBJ1-5 | TRBV19 | . | CASSVSSNQPQHF
TRBJ2-2 | TRBV5-6 | . | CASSYIQGTGELFF
TRBJ2-7 | TRBV29-1 | . | CSVEGGLAGKSYEQYF
TRBJ1-2 | TRBV6-1 | . | CASSEYTETGGYTF
TRBJ2-5 | TRBV7-9 | . | CASSLSSGRETQYF
TRBJ2-3 | TRBV21-1 | once | CASRNRGPADTQYF
TRBJ2-1 | TRBV4-2 | . | CASTPTEASANEQFF
TRBJ2-3 | TRBV29-1 | . | CSVEGQGTDTQYF
TRBJ1-6 | TRBV6-4 | . | CASSESDRDNSPLHF
TRBJ2-1 | TRBV14 | . | CASSPYNYNRDRALNEQFF
TRBJ1-3 | TRBV29-1 | . | CSVDKGNTIYF
TRBJ2-1 | TRBV7-9 | . | CASRILIRGADLSYNEQFF
TRBJ2-3 | TRBV13 | . | CASTFGTGGTDTQYF
TRBJ2-1 | TRBV19 | . | CASTLTGTADNEQFF
TRBJ1-6 | TRBV21-1 | . | CASSGGDRGNSPLHF
TRBJ2-3 | TRBV2 | . | CASKTDTQYF
TRBJ2-7 | TRBV30 | . | CAWAGGTGSYEQYF
TRBJ1-5 | TRBV30 | . | CAWSVSSQHSNQPQHF
TRBJ2-7 | TRBV7-3 | . | CASSLMAGGSYEQYF
TRBJ2-2 | TRBV19 | . | CATGGNVAGAPGELFF
TRBJ2-7 | TRBV2 | . | CASSVASYEQYF
TRBJ2-1 | TRBV5-4 | . | CASSLSTSSYNEQFF
TRBJ2-4 | TRBV15 | once | CATSRERGPGNIQYF
TRBJ1-4 | TRBV25-1 | . | CASSGRQFNEKLFF
TRBJ2-2 | TRBV30 | . | CAWRGGITNTGELFF
TRBJ1-1 | TRBV19 | . | CASSVVYRNTEAFF
TRBJ2-5 | TRBV30 | . | CAWSLKNPRLAGSETQYF
TRBJ2-3 | TRBV2 | . | CASSDPQVRLAGGNTDTQYF
TRBJ2-5 | TRBV4-3 | . | CASSQDPGRPEETQYF
TRBJ2-3 | TRBV27 | . | CASRQYRGIVGTDTQYF
TRBJ2-6 | TRBV30 | . | CAWSTQVSGANVLTF
TRBJ1-2 | TRBV6-6 | . | CASSYSGADGYTF
TRBJ2-7 | TRBV28 | . | CASSSKLIYEQYF
TRBJ2-5 | TRBV29-1 | . | CSFIAGGRETQYF
TRBJ2-3 | TRBV9 | . | CASSPEADTQYF
TRBJ1-4 | TRBV5-1 | . | CASSFSGTGGEKLFF
TRBJ2-7 | TRBV5-6 | . | CASRFYRASEQYF
TRBJ2-1 | TRBV6-6 | . | CASTLAGGGNEQFF
TRBJ2-1 | TRBV12-5 | . | CASGLAQRRASSYNEQFF
TRBJ2-1 | TRBV18 | . | CASSPPLGTYNEQFF
TRBJ2-7 | TRBV9 | . | CASSVGVATYEQYF
TRBJ2-7 | TRBV27 | . | CASSVQGYYEQYF
TRBJ2-1 | TRBV9 | . | CASSVGGSGGPLFNEQFF
TRBJ2-7 | TRBV6-5 | . | CASSYEAGGAYEQYF
TRBJ1-5 | TRBV30 | . | CACTGDSNQPQHF
TRBJ2-7 | TRBV14 | once | CASSQDWDNTYEQYF
TRBJ1-1 | TRBV9 | few | CASSPRVGAPEAFF
TRBJ1-2 | TRBV29-1 | . | CSVERGNGGYTF
TRBJ2-5 | TRBV5-1 | . | CASSLGDRAYQETQYF
TRBJ2-7 | TRBV7-8 | . | CASSPSRLAYEQYF
TRBJ2-5 | TRBV2 | . | CASSADRGHETQYF
TRBJ1-4 | TRBV9 | . | CASSPAGDYNEKLFF
TRBJ1-3 | TRBV10-3 | . | CAIRPGPLSGNTIYF
TRBJ1-5 | TRBV5-5 | once | CASSLRGTGNQPQHF